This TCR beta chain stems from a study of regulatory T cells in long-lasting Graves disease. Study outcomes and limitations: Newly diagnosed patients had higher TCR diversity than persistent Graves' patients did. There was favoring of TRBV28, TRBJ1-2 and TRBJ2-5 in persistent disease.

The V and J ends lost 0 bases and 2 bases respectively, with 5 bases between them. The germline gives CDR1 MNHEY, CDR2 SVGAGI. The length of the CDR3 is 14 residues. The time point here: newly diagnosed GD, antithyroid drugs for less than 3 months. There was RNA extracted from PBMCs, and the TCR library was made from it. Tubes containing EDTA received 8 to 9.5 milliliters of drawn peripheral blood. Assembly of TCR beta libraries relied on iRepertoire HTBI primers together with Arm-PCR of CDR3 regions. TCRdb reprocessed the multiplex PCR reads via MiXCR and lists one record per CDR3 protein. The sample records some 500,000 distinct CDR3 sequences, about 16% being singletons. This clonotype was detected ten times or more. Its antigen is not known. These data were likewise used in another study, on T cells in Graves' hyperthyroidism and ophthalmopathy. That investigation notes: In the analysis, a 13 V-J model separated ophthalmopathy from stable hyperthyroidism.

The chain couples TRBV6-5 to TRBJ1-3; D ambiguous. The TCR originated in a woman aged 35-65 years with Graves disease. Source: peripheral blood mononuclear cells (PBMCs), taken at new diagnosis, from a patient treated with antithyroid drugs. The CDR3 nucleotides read TGTGCCAGCAGTTACTCGACGGCTGGAAACACCATATATTTT. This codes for CASSYSTAGNTIYF.